Presented here are 9 T cell receptor beta chains from one specimen sequenced in a study of T cells after yellow fever vaccination. TCRdb passed the 5' RACE reads through MiXCR, listing each CDR3 protein once. The sample comprises about 320,000 distinct CDR3 sequences, around 4.4% of which are singletons, and just under 20% rests with the top ten. This sample comprised PBMCs, obtained 15 days after the yellow fever booster vaccination. Receptor source: a man aged 18 to 35 who received the YFV17D yellow fever vaccine.

In its sample, this clonotype was seen a few times. The chain recombines TRBV21-1 with TRBJ1-1; TRBD1 is the table's D call, not checked against the DNA. TRBV21-1 is classified as a pseudogene. This CDR3 has 12 residues. The CDR3 sequence: CASSNVGGEAFF. The CDR3 region has the DNA TGTGCCAGCAGCAACGTCGGGGGTGAAGCTTTCTTT.

This clonotype was picked up many times. V usage is TRBV4-3 and J usage is TRBJ2-1; possible D gene TRBD2, 6 bases. CDR1 is LGHNA, CDR2 YSLEER, per germline. The V end was cut by 3 bases, the J end by 0 bases, with 15 bases between. This CDR3 is built from 17 residues. CDR3 region: CASSHRTGLSSYNEQFF. The DNA of the CDR3 is TGCGCCAGCAGCCACCGCACGGGACTCAGCTCCTACAATGAGCAGTTCTTC.

This clonotype was counted only a few times. This chain uses TRBV6-5 with TRBJ2-1; 7 positions agree with TRBD2. V was pared by 8 bases and J by 1 base, with 8 bases of the junction left unmatched. The CDR3 runs to 15 residues. Germline V gene data show CDR1 as MNHEY and CDR2 as SVGAGI. The CDR3, as DNA: TGTGCCAGCCGGGACCGGGACTATTCCTACAATGAGCAGTTCTTC. Translating it yields CASRDRDYSYNEQFF.

This clonotype showed up just a few times. This chain links TRBV11-2 with TRBJ2-7; perhaps TRBD1 as D (5 bases). This CDR3 is built from 14 residues. Germline values: CDR1 SGHAT, CDR2 FQNNGV. Trimming removed 5 bases at V and 4 bases at J, with 15 bases between. CDR3 amino acids: CASSLGPDGYEQYF. CDR3 coding DNA: TGTGCCAGCAGCCTGGGGCCGGACGGATACGAGCAGTACTTC.

There are many counts of this clonotype. The chain recombines TRBV5-1 with TRBJ2-7; the match to TRBD1 covers 7 bases. The V and J ends lost 4 bases and 0 bases, in that order; junction bases with no gene match: 10. The germline V gene has CDR1 SGHRS and CDR2 YFSETQ. The CDR3 runs to 16 residues. The CDR3 loop reads CASSAPRQGSSYEQYF. The CDR3 nucleotides read TGCGCCAGCAGCGCCCCCCGACAGGGTAGCTCCTACGAGCAGTACTTC.

This chain joins TRBV4-3 and TRBJ2-1; no definite D call. The CDR3 consists of 14 residues. Trimming cost V 3 bases and J 1 base, with 7 bases left between them. Germline values: CDR1 LGHNA, CDR2 YSLEER. The CDR3 is CASSHYISYNEQFF. In DNA form, the CDR3 reads TGCGCCAGCAGCCACTACATTTCCTACAATGAGCAGTTCTTC.

The chain recombines TRBV6-5 with TRBJ1-1, with D possibly TRBD1 on 5 matching bases. Per the germline V gene, CDR1 is MNHEY and CDR2 is SVGAGI. Deletions cut 2 bases from V and 6 bases from J, with 7 bases between. CDR3 length equals 12 residues. This chain's CDR3 is CASSYRGAEAFF. The CDR3 nucleotides are TGTGCCAGCAGTTACAGGGGCGCTGAAGCTTTCTTT.

This clonotype has ten or more counts. The rearrangement uses TRBV4-2 and TRBJ2-7; D not resolved. Germline loops: CDR1 LGHNA, CDR2 YNFKEQ. V was cut by 0 bases and J by 3 bases, with 21 bases left in between. The CDR3 runs to 18 residues. This chain's CDR3 is CASSQDSAFSGLDYEQYF. The CDR3 DNA reads TGTGCCAGCAGCCAAGATTCGGCCTTCTCAGGATTGGACTACGAGCAGTACTTC.

J is TRBJ2-4 and V is TRBV7-6; D may be TRBD2 (5 bases). Germline V gene sequence: CDR1 SGHVS, CDR2 FNYEAQ. The CDR3 covers 13 residues. Trimming stripped 5 bases from V and 8 bases from J, with 13 bases between. The CDR3 reads CASSTRAGDIQYF. For the CDR3, the DNA is TGTGCCAGCAGCACGCGAGCCGGGGACATTCAGTACTTC.